Below are 31 T cell receptor beta chains sequenced from a single sample in a study of T cells in Graves' hyperthyroidism and ophthalmopathy. The source material, RNA transcripts, was used to amplify TCR beta CDR3 regions. The HTBI primer set drove a first-round RT-PCR of the TCR CDR3. TCRdb re-derived calls from the multiplex PCR reads in MiXCR, one entry per CDR3 protein. The table has roughly 400,000 distinct CDR3 sequences, around 15% seen once. The sequenced sample consisted of blood. These TCRs come from a man aged 45-65 years with Graves' ophthalmopathy.

V gene TRBV2 combines with J gene TRBJ1-1, with a possible D match to TRBD1 (6 bases). CDR1 is SNHLY and CDR2 is FYNNEI in the germline V gene. The CDR3 has 14 residues. Trimming pared 0 bases from V and 6 bases from J, leaving 11 bases between. The CDR3 sequence: CASSEAQGGAEAFF. CDR3 DNA sequence: TGTGCCAGCAGTGAAGCGCAAGGGGGGGCTGAAGCTTTCTTT.

The gene calls are TRBV5-1 and TRBJ2-3, with D uncertain. V gave up 5 bases and J gave up 0 bases, with 13 bases separating them. Germline V gene lookup returns CDR1 SGHRS and CDR2 YFSETQ. This CDR3 has 15 amino acids. In DNA, the CDR3 is TGCGCCAGCAGTTGGTTCAGAGATAGCACAGATACGCAGTATTTT. This sequence encodes CASSWFRDSTDTQYF.

A single count supports this clonotype. This sequence joins TRBV2 and TRBJ2-1; 8 bases match TRBD2. This CDR3 spans 14 amino acids. CDR1 and CDR2 (germline): SNHLY, FYNNEI. J lost 9 bases, V lost 6 bases, and 10 bases had no gene match. The CDR3 bases are TGTGCCAGCAGACGATCGAGCGGGAGTTTTGAGCAGTTCTTC. Its protein product is CASRRSSGSFEQFF.

This chain uses TRBV5-1 with TRBJ2-5; a possible D gene is TRBD2 (5 bases). V was clipped by 4 bases and J by 5 bases, with 15 bases between them. This CDR3 has 14 residues. Germline V gene sequence: CDR1 SGHRS, CDR2 YFSETQ. The CDR3 sequence: CASSVPGPGETQYF. The CDR3 DNA reads as TGCGCCAGCAGCGTCCCGGGCCCGGGGGAGACCCAGTACTTC.

The V and J genes are TRBV6-1 and TRBJ2-1; D is unclear. V was cut by 8 bases and J by 4 bases, with 12 bases left in between. This CDR3 contains 13 residues. Germline CDR1 is MNHNS and CDR2 is SASEGT. The CDR3 DNA reads TGTGCCAGCTCCCCCCTACCGTACAATGAGCAGTTCTTC. This gives the protein CASSPLPYNEQFF.

This clonotype was seen repeatedly, ten times or more. This chain links TRBV11-2 with TRBJ2-3; 8 positions match TRBD1. The CDR3 has 19 amino acids. V lost 2 bases and J lost 5; bases outside the gene matches: 18. Germline V gives CDR1 SGHAT, CDR2 FQNNGV. CDR3 residues: CASSLIQFSRTGWEDTQYF. The CDR3 region has the DNA TGTGCCAGCAGCTTAATACAATTTTCCAGGACAGGGTGGGAAGATACGCAGTATTTT.

This clonotype was counted at least ten times. V gene TRBV7-2 combines with J gene TRBJ2-3; 14 bases fit TRBD2. The CDR3 extends over 16 amino acids. The V segment lost 4 bases and the J segment 1 base; nucleotides outside the gene matches: 1. In germline, CDR1 is SGHTA, CDR2 FQGNSA. The CDR3 DNA sequence: TGTGCCAGCAGCTCGACTAGCGGGGGGGGCACAGATACGCAGTATTTT. Translating gives CASSSTSGGGTDTQYF. The variable domain in full, completed from reference TRBV7-2 and TRBJ2-3, reads GAGVSQSPSNKVTEKGKDVELRCDPISGHTALYWYRQSLGQGLEFLIYFQGNSAPDKSGLPSDRFSAERTGGSVSTLTIQRTQQEDSAVYLCASSSTSGGGTDTQYFGPGTRLTVL.

The sample holds a few counts of this clonotype. V and J are TRBV5-1 and TRBJ2-7, with 7 bases identical to TRBD2. V shed 5 bases and J 2 bases; nucleotides not matched to a gene: 10. The CDR3 loop spans 15 amino acids. Germline CDR1 reads SGHRS; CDR2 reads YFSETQ. The CDR3 coding sequence is TGCGCCAGCAGTGCAACTAGCGCCGCCGCCTACGAGCAGTACTTC. Its protein product is CASSATSAAAYEQYF.

V gene TRBV20-1 combines with J gene TRBJ2-3, with TRBD2 matching 10 bases. CDR1 and CDR2 (germline): DFQATT, SNEGSKA (reference sequence). V shed 6 bases, J shed 4 bases, and the junction held 10 bases outside the gene matches. There are 15 residues in the CDR3. The CDR3 region has the DNA TGCAGTGCAAACCGCCTAGCGGGAGTTCCAGATACGCAGTATTTT. This gives the protein CSANRLAGVPDTQYF.

The gene calls are TRBV5-1 and TRBJ2-7; TRBD2 is a possible D gene (6 bases). The J call could be wrong; TRBJ2-1 is a better fit for the DNA end. Per the germline V gene, CDR1 is SGHRS and CDR2 is YFSETQ. This CDR3 comprises 13 residues. The CDR3 coding sequence is TGCGCCAGCAGCTTAACTAGCTACTACGAGCAGTTCTTC. Translating it yields CASSLTSYYEQFF.

This clonotype showed up just a few times. The chain carries TRBV12-3 or TRBV12-4 and TRBJ2-5; 10 positions agree with TRBD2. The CDR3 covers 17 residues. Trimming removed 2 bases from V and 3 bases from J; junction bases left unmatched: 9. The CDR3 DNA sequence: TGTGCCAGCAGTTTAACGGGTTCTCTAGCGGGAGAAGAGACCCAGTACTTC. Protein product: CASSLTGSLAGEETQYF.

This clonotype was observed many times. V usage is TRBV28 and J usage is TRBJ2-7; TRBD1 is a possible D gene (5 bases). V was shortened by 6 bases and J by 6 bases, with 18 bases between the two germline ends. CDR1 and CDR2 (germline): MDHEN, SYDVKM. The CDR3 has 14 residues. CDR3 DNA sequence: TGTGCCAGCAGCCCCACAGGCTCCCTCTCCGAGCAGTACTTC. It yields the protein CASSPTGSLSEQYF. Together with reference TRBV28 and TRBJ2-7, the CDR3 gives the full variable domain: DVKVTQSSRYLVKRTGEKVFLECVQDMDHENMFWYRQDPGLGLRLIYFSYDVKMKEKGDIPEGYSVSREKKERFSLILESASTNQTSMYLCASSPTGSLSEQYFGPGTRLTVT.

This chain links TRBV27 with TRBJ1-5; D is undetermined. V was clipped by 3 bases and J by 3 bases, with 6 bases between them. The CDR3 is 13 residues long. Looked up from germline, CDR1 is MNHEY and CDR2 is SMNVEV (reference sequence). The CDR3 DNA reads as TGTGCCAGCAGTTTCCTTAACAATCAGCCCCAGCATTTT. Translating it yields CASSFLNNQPQHF.

On this clonotype itself: This could be a read error, since a much larger clone is one nucleotide away. The chain is built from TRBV2 and TRBJ1-6; 10 positions match TRBD1. The CDR3 runs to 14 residues. Germline V gives CDR1 SNHLY, CDR2 FYNNEI. The CDR3 nucleotides are TGTGCCAGCAAATGGGACAGGGGTAATTCACACCTCCACTTT. It is translated as CASKWDRGNSHLHF.

This clonotype showed up many times. The chain recombines TRBV9 with TRBJ2-1; no clear D. From germline, CDR1 is SGDLS and CDR2 YYNGEE. V was clipped by 0 bases and J by 3 bases, with 4 bases between them. This CDR3 contains 13 residues. CDR3 in DNA: TGTGCCAGCAGCGTAGCGTACTACAATGAGCAGTTCTTC. This encodes CASSVAYYNEQFF.

This rearrangement joins TRBV5-1 to TRBJ2-1; D remains unclear. Germline loops: CDR1 SGHRS, CDR2 YFSETQ. Between the trimmed V and J ends, which lost 0 bases and 1 base, there was a span of 8 bases. This CDR3 has 15 residues. CDR3 in DNA: TGCGCCAGCAGCTTGGGTTACAGATCCTACAATGAGCAGTTCTTC. Amino acids: CASSLGYRSYNEQFF.

The V gene is TRBV3-1, the J gene TRBJ1-1; 11 bases fit TRBD1. The CDR3 contains 18 residues. The germline V gene has CDR1 LGHDT and CDR2 YNNKEL (reference sequence). With 3 bases clipped from V and 1 base from J, the junction kept 10 bases outside the gene matches. CDR3 amino acids: CASSQTDRGPYSNTEAFF. The CDR3 nucleotides are TGTGCCAGCAGCCAGACGGACAGGGGGCCTTATTCGAACACTGAAGCTTTCTTT.

This clonotype was seen a few times. V usage is TRBV28 and J usage is TRBJ1-2; no clear D. V lost 5 bases and J lost 2, with 9 bases in between. The CDR3 length is 13 residues. Per germline, CDR1 MDHEN and CDR2 SYDVKM. DNA for the CDR3: TGTGCCAGCAGTCCCCCTAGGAACTATGGCTACACCTTC. Amino acid sequence: CASSPPRNYGYTF.

The sample holds a few counts of this clonotype. A much larger clone is a single base away; this may be a read error. The V call is TRBV6-2 or TRBV6-3, the J call TRBJ1-5; tentative D call: TRBD2 (5 bases). The assigned J gene may be wrong: the sequence end matches TRBJ2-3 better. Germline assignment: CDR1 MNHEY and CDR2 SVGEGT. The length of the CDR3 is 14 residues. The CDR3 sequence is CASRQTSSNQPQYF. CDR3 sequence (DNA): TGTGCCAGCAGGCAGACGTCTAGCAATCAGCCCCAGTATTTT.

This clonotype was picked up many times. The CDR3 loop reads CASSQDLYTEAFF. The CDR3 nucleotides read TGTGCCAGCAGCCAAGATCTGTACACTGAAGCTTTCTTT. This sequence joins TRBV14 and TRBJ1-1, with D unclear. Germline V gene sequence: CDR1 SGHDN, CDR2 FVKESK. The ends were cut back, 0 bases at V and 3 bases at J, with 5 bases in the middle. The CDR3 sequence is 13 residues long. Together with reference TRBV14 and TRBJ1-1, the CDR3 gives the full variable domain: EAGVTQFPSHSVIEKGQTVTLRCDPISGHDNLYWYRRVMGKEIKFLLHFVKESKQDESGMPNNRFLAERTGGTYSTLKVQPAELEDSGVYFCASSQDLYTEAFFGQGTRLTVV.

The chain joins TRBV7-9 to TRBJ2-5; a weak D match, TRBD2 (6 bases). Per germline, CDR1 SEHNR and CDR2 FQNEAQ (reference sequence). V was shortened by 4 bases and J by 7 bases, with 22 bases between the two germline ends. The length of the CDR3 is 16 residues. This CDR3 is CASSSPGLPSLATQYF. The DNA of the CDR3 is TGTGCCAGCAGCTCGCCGGGACTGCCCTCCCTTGCGACCCAGTACTTC. Full variable domain (outside the CDR3, taken from reference TRBV7-9 and TRBJ2-5): DTGVSQNPRHKITKRGQNVTFRCDPISEHNRLYWYRQTLGQGPEFLTYFQNEAQLEKSRLLSDRFSAERPKGSFSTLEIQRTEQGDSAMYLCASSSPGLPSLATQYFGPGTRLLVL.

This clonotype appeared a few times. This rearrangement joins TRBV10-3 to TRBJ1-2; D may be TRBD1 (5 bases). CDR1 and CDR2 from the germline V gene are ENHRY and SYGVKD. The germline V and J ends were trimmed by 4 bases and 2 bases, with 14 bases remaining between them. The CDR3 is made up of 15 amino acids. For the CDR3, the DNA is TGTGCCATCAGTGGGGGCTCGGGGTCCAACTATGGCTACACCTTC. Encoded protein: CAISGGSGSNYGYTF.

There are many counts of this clonotype. The chain has TRBV7-8 and TRBJ2-3, with a tentative D call TRBD1 (6 bases). CDR3 length: 15 residues. Trimming pared 5 bases from V and 0 bases from J, leaving 12 bases between. CDR1 SGHVS and CDR2 FQNEAQ come from the germline V gene. Written as DNA, the CDR3 is TGTGCCAGCAGCAAACCGGGACAAAGCACAGATACGCAGTATTTT. This codes for CASSKPGQSTDTQYF.

This clonotype was observed many times. The chain links TRBV7-8 to TRBJ1-5; D is perhaps TRBD1 (6 bases). Germline CDR1 SGHVS, CDR2 FQNEAQ. The CDR3 runs 17 residues. The ends were cut back, 0 bases at V and 6 bases at J, with 18 bases in the middle. The CDR3 protein is CASSLAFGQTFSQPQHF. The CDR3 bases are TGTGCCAGCAGCTTAGCGTTTGGACAGACATTTTCTCAGCCCCAGCATTTT.

The sample holds many counts of this clonotype. The V call is TRBV28, the J call TRBJ1-2; possible D gene TRBD1, 6 bases. V was pared by 8 bases and J by 8 bases, with 15 bases between. The CDR3 consists of 12 residues. Germline V gene data show CDR1 as MDHEN and CDR2 as SYDVKM. The CDR3 here is CASLGTPRGYTF. The CDR3 region has the DNA TGTGCCAGCCTCGGGACACCGCGGGGCTACACCTTC.

This clonotype was recorded many times. The J gene is TRBJ2-1, the V gene TRBV27; the D is unclear. Trimming removed 3 bases at V and 3 bases at J, with 12 bases between. CDR3 length: 15 amino acids. In germline, CDR1 is MNHEY, CDR2 SMNVEV (reference sequence). In nucleotides, the CDR3 is TGTGCCAGCAGTTTCTCGTCTAAGTTCTACAATGAGCAGTTCTTC. This translates into CASSFSSKFYNEQFF.

The chain has TRBV7-3 and TRBJ2-7; 12 bases align to TRBD2. CDR3 size: 17 residues. Germline CDR1 is SGHTA and CDR2 is FQGTGA. The V segment lost 1 base and the J segment 4 bases; nucleotides outside the gene matches: 8. CDR3 DNA: TGTGCCAGCAGCTTAAAGGCTAGCGGGAGGGCCCGTTACGAGCAGTACTTC. It encodes CASSLKASGRARYEQYF. Filled out from reference TRBV7-3 and TRBJ2-7, the complete variable domain reads GAGVSQTPSNKVTEKGKYVELRCDPISGHTALYWYRQSLGQGPEFLIYFQGTGAADDSGLPNDRFFAVRPEGSVSTLKIQRTERGDSAVYLCASSLKASGRARYEQYFGPGTRLTVT.

This clonotype was counted ten times or more. The rearrangement links TRBV20-1 to TRBJ2-2; D perhaps matches TRBD2 (6 bases). Per germline, CDR1 DFQATT and CDR2 SNEGSKA (reference sequence). This CDR3 spans 15 amino acids. The V gene lost 0 bases and the J gene lost 2 bases, with 10 bases spanning the gap. Here the CDR3 DNA reads TGCAGTGCTAGAGAGGTGCGGGACAACACCGGGGAGCTGTTTTTT. Protein sequence: CSAREVRDNTGELFF.

In this sample, this clonotype turned up many times. The chain is built from TRBV15 and TRBJ2-7; D is ambiguous. The CDR3 consists of 15 residues. The V end lost 0 bases, the J end lost 1 base, and 10 bases lay between the germline ends. CDR1 LNHNV and CDR2 YYDKDF come from the germline V gene (reference sequence). The CDR3 sequence: CATSRDFGSSYEQYF. The DNA for the CDR3 is TGTGCCACCAGCAGAGATTTTGGCTCGTCCTACGAGCAGTACTTC. The entire variable domain, with the rest obtained from reference TRBV15 and TRBJ2-7, is as follows: DAMVIQNPRYQVTQFGKPVTLSCSQTLNHNVMYWYQQKSSQAPKLLFHYYDKDFNNEADTPDNFQSRRPNTSFCFLDIRSPGLGDTAMYLCATSRDFGSSYEQYFGPGTRLTVT.

CDR3 sequence reads: CALRDKKLSSTDTQYF. CDR3 nucleotide sequence: TGCGCTCTACGGGACAAAAAATTGTCTAGCACAGATACGCAGTATTTT. J is TRBJ2-3 and V is TRBV10-2, with D tentatively TRBD1 (6 bases). CDR3 length: 16 residues. Germline V gene lookup returns CDR1 WSHSY and CDR2 SAAADI.

There are many counts of this clonotype. The V gene is TRBV30, the J gene TRBJ2-2; D call uncertain. V was cut by 0 bases and J by 1 base, with 3 bases left in between. CDR1 GTSNPN and CDR2 SVGIG come from the germline V gene (reference sequence). This CDR3 is 13 amino acids long. The CDR3 nucleotides read TGTGCCTGGAGTGTTCGGAACACCGGGGAGCTGTTTTTT. This translates into CAWSVRNTGELFF.